The 9 T cell receptor beta chains given below trace back to one sample, sequenced in a study of vaccination and CD4 T cells after COVID-19. Oncomine TCR Beta short-read sequencing was applied to DNA from cultured CD4+ T cells. Via MiXCR, TCRdb re-called the PCR reads, giving one row per CDR3 protein. The top ten clones hold more than 20% of a sample with fewer than 12,000 distinct CDR3 sequences, approximately 61% of them seen once. The treatment was: roughly 10-day PBMC culture with coronavirus spike peptide pools or control peptides (ViraFEST assay). Their antigens remain unidentified. Sequencing used CD4+ T cells from blood, cultured in vitro. The receptors here all came from a human donor who had recovered from COVID-19.

This clonotype was seen only a few times. The CDR3 sequence is CASMRGDYYGYTF. The DNA for the CDR3 is TGTGCCAGTATGAGGGGGGACTACTATGGCTACACCTTC. The chain employs TRBV19 and TRBJ1-2, with D tentatively TRBD1 (6 bases). The ends were cut back, 7 bases at V and 3 bases at J, with 12 bases in the middle. Germline CDR1 LNHDA, CDR2 SQIVND (reference sequence). CDR3 length: 13 residues.

The V gene is TRBV7-2, the J gene TRBJ2-3; D is uncertain. The CDR3 extends over 16 amino acids. V was cut by 5 bases and J by 2 bases, with 17 bases left in between. Germline loops: CDR1 SGHTA, CDR2 FQGNSA. In DNA, the CDR3 is TGTGCCAGCAGCCCCCACGGAACTGGAGCCACAGATACGCAGTATTTT. Its protein product is CASSPHGTGATDTQYF.

The rearrangement uses TRBV6-2 or TRBV6-3 and TRBJ2-7; 13 nucleotides match TRBD2. Trimming removed 8 bases from V and 3 bases from J; junction bases left unmatched: 7. Germline V gene lookup returns CDR1 MNHEY and CDR2 SVGEGT. CDR3 length: 15 residues. The CDR3 spells CASGTSGVGIYEQYF. The CDR3 DNA sequence: TGTGCCAGCGGGACTAGCGGGGTGGGAATCTACGAGCAGTACTTC.

This chain connects TRBV20-1 to TRBJ2-4; 14 nucleotides line up with TRBD2. Losses at the gene ends were 6 bases for V and 6 bases for J; bases not matched to a gene: 10. Germline V lookup: CDR1 DFQATT, CDR2 SNEGSKA (reference sequence). This CDR3 region has 16 residues. CDR3 protein: CSASPTSGGAGNIQYF. Here the CDR3 DNA reads TGCAGTGCCAGCCCGACTAGCGGGGGGGCCGGAAACATTCAGTACTTC.

The chain has TRBV28 and TRBJ1-4; D is ambiguous. V lost 7 bases and J lost 8, with 17 bases in between. The germline gives CDR1 MDHEN, CDR2 SYDVKM. This CDR3 contains 14 residues. CDR3 residues: CASTLASGREKLFF. The CDR3 coding sequence is TGTGCCAGCACCCTCGCGTCGGGTCGGGAAAAACTGTTTTTT.

The V gene is TRBV7-9, the J gene TRBJ2-5, with 7 bases identical to TRBD2. The CDR3 consists of 13 residues. Germline trimming cut 4 bases from V and 5 bases from J; bases unmatched to any gene: 4. The germline V gene has CDR1 SEHNR and CDR2 FQNEAQ (reference sequence). CDR3 sequence (DNA): TGTGCCAGCAGCTCGAGCGGGGATGAGACCCAGTACTTC. Residues: CASSSSGDETQYF.

The sample holds one count of this clonotype. J is TRBJ2-1 and V is TRBV20-1, with 9 bases lining up with TRBD2. J lost 8 bases, V lost 0 bases, and 14 bases had no gene match. The CDR3 has 17 amino acids. CDR1 and CDR2 from the germline V gene are DFQATT and SNEGSKA (reference sequence). The chain's CDR3 is CSARDVAGGTMRYEQFF. The CDR3 coding sequence is TGCAGTGCTAGAGATGTGGCGGGGGGGACCATGAGGTATGAGCAGTTCTTC.

CDR3 nucleotides: TGTGCTAGTGGGTTACGTCTTCAGGGACCGGGAGGCTACACCTTC. Translation: CASGLRLQGPGGYTF. This chain uses TRBV12-5 with TRBJ1-2, with D maybe TRBD1 (5 bases). This CDR3 region has 15 residues. V was shortened by 6 bases and J by 8 bases, with 22 bases between the two germline ends. The V gene's germline CDR1 is LGHNT and CDR2 FRNRAP.

This chain links TRBV11-2 with TRBJ2-2; no definite D call. This CDR3 contains 15 residues. Germline assignment: CDR1 SGHAT and CDR2 FQNNGV. V dropped 3 bases and J dropped 2 bases, with 10 bases sitting between them. The CDR3 DNA is TGTGCCAGCAGCTTTTTCCCCGACAACACCGGGGAGCTGTTTTTT. Translating it yields CASSFFPDNTGELFF.